The present TCR beta chain was sequenced within a study of CD8 T cells in Susac syndrome. TCR beta sequencing covered blood CD8+ and CD4+ T cells. The multiple sclerosis controls were treatment-naive patients with relapsing-remitting disease that was stable or active. RNA was extracted with the RNeasy kit, and a quantity of roughly 0.5 to 1 ug was reverse transcribed using random hexamers. TCRdb re-derived calls from the immunoSEQ multiplex PCR reads in MiXCR, one entry per CDR3 protein. The sample has around 180,000 distinct CDR3 sequences, over 85% seen once. The CDR3 is 12 amino acids. V was shortened by 5 bases and J by 9 bases, with 11 bases between the two germline ends. The germline V gene has CDR1 SGHAT and CDR2 FQNNGV.

This TCR was recovered from a human donor with multiple sclerosis. The material sequenced was CD4+ T cells from PBMCs. The V gene is TRBV11-2, the J gene TRBJ1-5; D unclear. The CDR3: CASSDPLGPQHF. The CDR3 bases are TGTGCCAGCAGCGATCCCTTGGGGCCCCAGCATTTT.